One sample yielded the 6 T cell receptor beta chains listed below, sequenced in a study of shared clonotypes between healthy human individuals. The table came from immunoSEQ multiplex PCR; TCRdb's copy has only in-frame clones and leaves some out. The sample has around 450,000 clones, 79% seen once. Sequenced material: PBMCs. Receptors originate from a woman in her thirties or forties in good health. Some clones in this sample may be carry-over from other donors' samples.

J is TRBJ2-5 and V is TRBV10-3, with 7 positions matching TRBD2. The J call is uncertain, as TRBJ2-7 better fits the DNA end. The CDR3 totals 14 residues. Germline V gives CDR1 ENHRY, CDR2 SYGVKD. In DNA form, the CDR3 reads TGTGCCATCAGGGAGCCGGGAGGCCGGAACGAGCAGTACTTC. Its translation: CAIREPGGRNEQYF.

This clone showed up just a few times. The CDR3 bases are TGCGCCAGCAGCCAAGATAGGTCAGCCTCTGGAAACACCATATATTTT. It codes for CASSQDRSASGNTIYF. The chain is built from TRBV4-1 and TRBJ1-3; the D is unclear. CDR3 length: 16 residues. Trimming shortened V by 0 bases and J by 0 bases, and 9 bases separated the two germline ends. The germline V gene has CDR1 MGHRA and CDR2 YSYEKL.

In DNA form, the CDR3 reads TGTGCCTGGAGTACTAGCGGGCTCCACGAGCAGTACTTC. This gives the protein CAWSTSGLHEQYF. The rearrangement joins TRBV30 to TRBJ2-7, with 9 nucleotides matching TRBD2. The V segment lost 2 bases and the J segment 5 bases; nucleotides outside the gene matches: 4. Germline V gives CDR1 GTSNPN, CDR2 SVGIG (reference sequence). This CDR3 has 13 residues.

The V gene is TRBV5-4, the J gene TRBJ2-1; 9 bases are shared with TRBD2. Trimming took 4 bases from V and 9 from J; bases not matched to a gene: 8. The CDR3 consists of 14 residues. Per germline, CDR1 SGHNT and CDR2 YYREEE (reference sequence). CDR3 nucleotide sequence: TGTGCCAGCAGCCAGGGCGGACTAGCGAGTGAGCAGTTCTTC. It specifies CASSQGGLASEQFF. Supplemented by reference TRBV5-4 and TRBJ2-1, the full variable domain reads ETGVTQSPTHLIKTRGQQVTLRCSSQSGHNTVSWYQQALGQGPQFIFQYYREEENGRGNFPPRFSGLQFPNYSSELNVNALELDDSALYLCASSQGGLASEQFFGPGTRLTVL.

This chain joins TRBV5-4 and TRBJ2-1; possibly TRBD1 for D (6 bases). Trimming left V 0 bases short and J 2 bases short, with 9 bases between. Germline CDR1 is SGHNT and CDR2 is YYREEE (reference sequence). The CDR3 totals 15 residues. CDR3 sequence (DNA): TGTGCCAGCAGCTTGGGGCAGGGGACCTACAATGAGCAGTTCTTC. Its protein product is CASSLGQGTYNEQFF.

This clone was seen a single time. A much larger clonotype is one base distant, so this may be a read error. CDR3 bases: TGTGCCAGCAGCGCCCGGACAGATACGCAGTATTTT. It encodes CASSARTDTQYF. This chain links TRBV5-4 with TRBJ2-3; D not resolved. Per the germline V gene, CDR1 is SGHNT and CDR2 is YYREEE (reference sequence). CDR3 size: 12 residues. Trimming pared 4 bases from V and 3 bases from J, leaving 6 bases between.